The 17 T cell receptor beta chains below come from one sample, sequenced in a study of blood T cell repertoires in COVID-19. Sequenced by immunoSEQ multiplex PCR; TCRdb stores in-frame clones only, minus some. The data hold under 500,000 clones, with around 89% observed a single time. The source material was peripheral blood. The receptors shown here come from a woman aged 25 to 39 with acute or convalescent COVID-19.

The CDR3 here is CASSYANLNTEAFF. CDR3 coding DNA: TGTGCCAGCAGCTACGCGAACTTGAACACTGAAGCTTTCTTT. The chain is built from TRBV11-3 and TRBJ1-1; D not resolved. CDR3 length equals 14 residues. Trimming stripped 4 bases from V and 0 bases from J, with 9 bases between. Germline assignment: CDR1 SGHNT and CDR2 YENEEA. The entire variable domain, with the rest obtained from reference TRBV11-3 and TRBJ1-1, is as follows: EAGVVQSPRYKIIEKKQPVAFWCNPISGHNTLYWYLQNLGQGPELLIRYENEEAVDDSQLPKDRFSAERLKGVDSTLKIQPAELGDSAVYLCASSYANLNTEAFFGQGTRLTVV.

The chain joins TRBV28 to TRBJ1-5; tentative D call: TRBD1 (6 bases). The CDR3 has 16 residues. The germline V and J ends were trimmed by 5 bases and 6 bases, with 20 bases remaining between them. From germline, CDR1 is MDHEN and CDR2 SYDVKM. CDR3 coding DNA: TGTGCCAGCAGTACCCAAAGGGGACAAGGGAGTCAGCCCCAGCATTTT. Encoded protein: CASSTQRGQGSQPQHF.

The DNA for the CDR3 is TGTGCCAGCAGGGGGAGGCTAGCGGGGGCCTACGAGCAGTACTTC. This encodes CASRGRLAGAYEQYF. V usage is TRBV28 and J usage is TRBJ2-7, with 10 positions matching TRBD2. Looked up from germline, CDR1 is MDHEN and CDR2 is SYDVKM. The ends lost 6 bases at V and 2 bases at J; junction bases unmatched: 7. The CDR3 covers 15 residues.

The chain couples TRBV9 to TRBJ2-5, with a tentative D call TRBD1 (5 bases). CDR3 length equals 14 residues. Per germline, CDR1 SGDLS and CDR2 YYNGEE. V lost 0 bases, J lost 4 bases, and 10 bases lay in between. DNA for the CDR3: TGTGCCAGCAGCGTAGGTACAGGCCCAGAGACCCAGTACTTC. It translates to CASSVGTGPETQYF.

The V gene is TRBV2, the J gene TRBJ1-2; tentative D call: TRBD1 (5 bases). Germline CDR1 reads SNHLY; CDR2 reads FYNNEI. V gave up 4 bases and J gave up 5 bases, with 8 bases separating them. The CDR3 extends over 12 amino acids. The chain's CDR3 is CASSVTGYGYTF. CDR3 sequence (DNA): TGTGCCAGCAGTGTCACAGGATATGGCTACACCTTC.

V is TRBV29-1 and J is TRBJ1-2; TRBD1 might be the D (5 bases). Trimming stripped 3 bases from V and 4 bases from J, with 12 bases between. The germline CDR1 and CDR2 sequences are SQVTM and ANQGSEA. The CDR3 runs 13 residues. DNA for the CDR3: TGCAGCGTTGATGCGGAGGGGACCTATGGCTACACCTTC. Its protein is CSVDAEGTYGYTF.

This clone showed up just once. V and J are TRBV28 and TRBJ2-7, with 10 bases identical to TRBD1. The CDR3 length is 15 residues. CDR1 and CDR2 from the germline V gene are MDHEN and SYDVKM. Trimming at V came to 6 bases and at J to 3 bases, leaving 8 bases not matched to a gene. CDR3 bases: TGTGCCAGCAGCCGGACAGGGGGGGGGATCTACGAGCAGTACTTC. Its translation is CASSRTGGGIYEQYF.

This sequence joins TRBV10-3 and TRBJ2-3, with a tentative D call TRBD2 (7 bases). Looked up from germline, CDR1 is ENHRY and CDR2 is SYGVKD. V dropped 8 bases and J dropped 5 bases, with 14 bases sitting between them. The CDR3 is made up of 13 amino acids. The CDR3 is CAIAAGAGDTQYF. The DNA for the CDR3 is TGTGCCATCGCGGCGGGGGCTGGAGATACGCAGTATTTT.

This chain links TRBV5-5 with TRBJ2-7; D is tentatively TRBD1 or TRBD2 (5 bases each). Per germline, CDR1 SGHKS and CDR2 YYEKEE (reference sequence). The CDR3 has 14 amino acids. Trimming removed 4 bases at V and 6 bases at J, with 17 bases between. Here the CDR3 DNA reads TGTGCCAGCAGCCTGGGACCTCTGCAGGGCGAGCAGTACTTC. Amino acid sequence: CASSLGPLQGEQYF. Combining the CDR3 with reference TRBV5-5 and TRBJ2-7 gives the whole variable domain DAGVTQSPTHLIKTRGQQVTLRCSPISGHKSVSWYQQVLGQGPQFIFQYYEKEERGRGNFPDRFSARQFPNYSSELNVNALLLGDSALYLCASSLGPLQGEQYFGPGTRLTVT.

The chain is built from TRBV28 and TRBJ1-1; no clear D. Germline V gene lookup returns CDR1 MDHEN and CDR2 SYDVKM. V shed 5 bases and J shed 1 base, with 14 bases lying between them. The CDR3 sequence is 15 residues long. DNA of the CDR3: TGTGCCAGCAGTCTCGCGGTCCTTGGGAACACTGAAGCTTTCTTT. It is translated as CASSLAVLGNTEAFF.

The V and J genes are TRBV6-5 and TRBJ2-7; 7 bases agree with TRBD1. With 6 bases clipped from V and 5 bases from J, the junction kept 1 base outside the gene matches. Germline assignment: CDR1 MNHEY and CDR2 SVGAGI. The CDR3 is made up of 11 amino acids. CDR3 DNA: TGTGCCAGCAGGACAGGGCACGAGCAGTACTTC. It codes for CASRTGHEQYF.

This chain links TRBV5-5 with TRBJ1-4, with a tentative D call TRBD1 (6 bases). This CDR3 is built from 15 residues. Germline V lookup: CDR1 SGHKS, CDR2 YYEKEE (reference sequence). Trimming removed 0 bases from V and 8 bases from J, with 14 bases in between. The CDR3 region is CASSLETGVREKLFF. CDR3 DNA sequence: TGTGCCAGCAGCTTGGAGACAGGAGTTCGAGAAAAACTGTTTTTT.

This clone appeared once. The chain uses TRBV10-2 and TRBJ2-2, with 11 bases fitting TRBD2. Unmatched junction bases numbered 6, after V lost 8 bases and J lost 4 bases. CDR3 length equals 15 residues. The V gene's germline CDR1 is WSHSY and CDR2 SAAADI. CDR3 residues: CASCSGGARTGELFF. CDR3 DNA sequence: TGCGCCAGCTGTAGCGGGGGGGCCCGCACCGGGGAGCTGTTTTTT.

The chain is built from TRBV7-2 and TRBJ2-1, with 11 bases identical to TRBD1. Trimming took 3 bases from V and 9 from J; bases not matched to a gene: 4. The germline V gene encodes CDR1 SGHTA and CDR2 FQGNSA. The CDR3 contains 14 residues. The CDR3 here is CASSLGQGVGEQFF. For the CDR3, the DNA is TGTGCCAGCAGCTTGGGACAGGGGGTCGGTGAGCAGTTCTTC. The whole variable domain, remainder taken from reference TRBV7-2 and TRBJ2-1, is GAGVSQSPSNKVTEKGKDVELRCDPISGHTALYWYRQSLGQGLEFLIYFQGNSAPDKSGLPSDRFSAERTGGSVSTLTIQRTQQEDSAVYLCASSLGQGVGEQFFGPGTRLTVL.

CDR3 in amino acids: CAISESVFEGEETQYF. In nucleotides, the CDR3 is TGTGCCATCAGTGAGTCAGTTTTCGAGGGGGAAGAGACCCAGTACTTC. The chain uses TRBV10-3 and TRBJ2-5; weak D call: TRBD1 (6 bases). The CDR3 is 16 residues long. The germline V gene has CDR1 ENHRY and CDR2 SYGVKD. The V end lost 0 bases, the J end lost 3 bases, and 14 bases lay between the germline ends.

The chain carries TRBV18 and TRBJ1-6, with D perhaps matching TRBD1 (5 bases). Germline V gene lookup returns CDR1 KGHSH and CDR2 LQKENI. Trimming cost V 4 bases and J 10 bases, with 17 bases left between them. This CDR3 spans 15 amino acids. The CDR3 spells CASSLRGGLGSPLHF. CDR3 DNA sequence: TGTGCCAGCTCACTTAGGGGAGGGCTGGGGTCACCCCTCCACTTT.

The chain joins TRBV28 to TRBJ1-2; 7 bases line up with TRBD1. This CDR3 region has 15 residues. Looked up from germline, CDR1 is MDHEN and CDR2 is SYDVKM. After removal of 6 bases from V and 3 bases from J, the junction contained 10 bases not matched to a gene. CDR3 region: CASRGLTGYDYGYTF. DNA of the CDR3: TGTGCCAGCAGGGGGTTGACAGGGTATGACTATGGCTACACCTTC.